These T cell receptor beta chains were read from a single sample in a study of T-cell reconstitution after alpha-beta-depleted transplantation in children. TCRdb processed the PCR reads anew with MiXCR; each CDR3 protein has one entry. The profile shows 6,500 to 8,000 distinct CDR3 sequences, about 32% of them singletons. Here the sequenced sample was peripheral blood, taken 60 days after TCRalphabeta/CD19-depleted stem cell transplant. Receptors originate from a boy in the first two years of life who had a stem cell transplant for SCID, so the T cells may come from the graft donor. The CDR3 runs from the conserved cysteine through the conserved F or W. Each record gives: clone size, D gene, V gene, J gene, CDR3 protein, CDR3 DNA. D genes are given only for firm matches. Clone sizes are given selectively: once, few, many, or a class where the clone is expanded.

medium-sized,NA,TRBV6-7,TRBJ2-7,CASRATGEQYF,TGTGCCAGCAGAGCAACCGGTGAGCAGTACTTC
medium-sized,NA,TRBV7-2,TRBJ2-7,CASSLADTLLYEQYF,TGTGCCAGCAGCTTAGCTGACACGCTCCTCTACGAGCAGTACTTC
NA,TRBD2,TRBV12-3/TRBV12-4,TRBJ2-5,CASTRRTSRQETQYF,TGTGCCAGCACCAGACGGACTAGTCGGCAAGAGACCCAGTACTTC
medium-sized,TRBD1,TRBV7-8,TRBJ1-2,CASSLGQSNYGYTF,TGTGCCAGCAGCCTGGGACAGTCTAACTATGGCTACACCTTC
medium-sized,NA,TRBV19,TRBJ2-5,CATAELYELGETQYF,TGTGCCACAGCAGAGTTATATGAATTAGGAGAGACCCAGTACTTC
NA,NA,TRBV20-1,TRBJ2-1,CSATDTNEQFF,TGCAGTGCTACCGACACCAATGAGCAGTTCTTC
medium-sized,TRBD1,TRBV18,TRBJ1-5,CASSPDRGLLSNQPQHF,TGTGCCAGCTCCCCGGACAGGGGGCTACTTAGCAATCAGCCCCAGCATTTT
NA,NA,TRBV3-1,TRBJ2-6,CASSRSSGANVLTF,TGTGCCAGCAGCCGGTCCTCTGGGGCCAACGTCCTGACTTTC
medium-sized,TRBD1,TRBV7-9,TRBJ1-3,CASSSFPGQGKFGGNTIYF,TGTGCCAGCAGCTCGTTTCCGGGACAGGGGAAGTTTGGTGGAAACACCATATATTTT
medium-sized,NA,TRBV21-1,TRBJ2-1,CASSKGAYNEQFF,TGTGCCAGCAGCAAAGGGGCCTACAATGAGCAGTTCTTC
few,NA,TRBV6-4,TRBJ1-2,CATYQGYGYTF,TGTGCCACCTACCAGGGCTATGGCTACACCTTC
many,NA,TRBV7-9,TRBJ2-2,CASSLLSNTGELFF,TGTGCCAGCAGCCTCCTTTCGAACACCGGGGAGCTGTTTTTT
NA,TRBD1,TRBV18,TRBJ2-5,CASSPQQGWETQYF,TGTGCCAGCTCACCACAACAGGGGTGGGAGACCCAGTACTTC
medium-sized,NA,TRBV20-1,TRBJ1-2,CSAPPSGCPEGYTF,TGCAGTGCCCCACCCTCAGGATGCCCGGAAGGCTACACCTTC
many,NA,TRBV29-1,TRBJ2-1,CSVECEQFF,TGCAGCGTTGAATGTGAGCAGTTCTTC
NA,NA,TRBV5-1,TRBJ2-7,CASSEDSLLSYEQYF,TGCGCCAGCAGCGAGGACAGCCTACTCTCCTACGAGCAGTACTTC
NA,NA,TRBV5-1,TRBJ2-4,CASSLGVVKNIQYF,TGCGCCAGCAGCTTGGGGGTAGTCAAAAACATTCAGTACTTC
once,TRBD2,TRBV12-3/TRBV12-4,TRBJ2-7,CASSPSGRMREQYF,TGTGCCAGCAGTCCTAGCGGGAGGATGCGGGAGCAGTACTTC
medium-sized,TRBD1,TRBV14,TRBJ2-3,CASSQSRDRGWGTDTQYF,TGTGCCAGCAGCCAATCCCGGGACAGGGGATGGGGCACAGATACGCAGTATTTT
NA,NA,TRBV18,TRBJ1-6,CACSLQIGTLHF,TGTGCGTGCTCACTCCAAATAGGGACCCTCCACTTT
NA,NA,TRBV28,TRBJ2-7,CASSSRVYEQYF,TGTGCCAGCAGCTCCAGGGTCTACGAGCAGTACTTC
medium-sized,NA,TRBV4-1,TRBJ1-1,CASSHWSMNTEAFF,TGCGCCAGCAGCCATTGGTCAATGAACACTGAAGCTTTCTTT
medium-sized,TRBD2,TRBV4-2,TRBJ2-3,CASSQGRGGTDTQYF,TGTGCCAGCAGCCAAGGACGGGGGGGAACAGATACGCAGTATTTT
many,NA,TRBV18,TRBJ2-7,CASSPHKSYEQYF,TGTGCCAGCTCACCGCACAAGAGTTACGAGCAGTACTTC
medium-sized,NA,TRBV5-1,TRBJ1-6,CASSLVNSPLHF,TGCGCCAGCAGCTTGGTAAATTCACCCCTCCACTTT
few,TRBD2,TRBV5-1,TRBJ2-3,CASSLVAGVTDTQYF,TGCGCCAGCAGCTTGGTAGCGGGAGTAACAGATACGCAGTATTTT
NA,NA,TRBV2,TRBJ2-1,CASSESGQFF,TGTGCCAGCAGTGAAAGTGGGCAGTTCTTC
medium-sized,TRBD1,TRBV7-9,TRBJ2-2,CASTTPGTGTGELFF,TGTGCCAGCACCACCCCCGGGACAGGGACCGGGGAGCTGTTTTTT
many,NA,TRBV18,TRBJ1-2,CASSPDQNYGYTF,TGTGCCAGCTCACCAGATCAGAACTATGGCTACACCTTC
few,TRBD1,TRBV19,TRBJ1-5,CATQTGQHNQPQHF,TGTGCCACTCAAACGGGACAGCACAATCAGCCCCAGCATTTT
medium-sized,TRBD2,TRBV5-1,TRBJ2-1,CASSLVRGGNNEQFF,TGCGCCAGCAGCTTGGTCCGGGGGGGGAACAATGAGCAGTTCTTC
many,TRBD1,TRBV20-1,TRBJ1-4,CSARPTPDRGNEKLFF,TGCAGTGCTAGACCTACCCCGGACAGGGGTAATGAAAAACTGTTTTTT
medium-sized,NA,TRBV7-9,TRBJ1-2,CASSLGGKWGYTF,TGTGCCAGCAGCTTAGGAGGAAAGTGGGGCTACACCTTC
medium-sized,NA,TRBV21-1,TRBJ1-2,CATPGAHGYTF,TGTGCCACCCCCGGGGCCCATGGCTACACCTTC
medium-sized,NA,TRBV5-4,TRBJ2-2,CASSLCFSVEKTNTGELFF,TGTGCCAGCAGCTTGTGCTTTTCAGTTGAGAAAACCAACACCGGGGAGCTGTTTTTT
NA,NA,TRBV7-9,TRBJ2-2,CASSRLGGTNTGELFF,TGTGCCAGCAGCCGGCTGGGCGGGACGAACACCGGGGAGCTGTTTTTT
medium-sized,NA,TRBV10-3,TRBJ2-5,CAISDQGKTQYF,TGTGCCATCAGTGACCAGGGAAAGACCCAGTACTTC